The source of this T cell receptor (beta chain) is a study of beta chain features in type 1 diabetes. This clone was seen more than once but under ten times. Trimming cost V 1 base and J 4 bases, with 16 bases left between them. The CDR3 extends over 16 amino acids. Germline loops: CDR1 SGHTA, CDR2 FQGTGA. What was sequenced were expressed TCRB transcripts, since all of the isolated RNA had been reverse transcribed. Generated by immunoSEQ multiplex PCR, the TCRdb table keeps only in-frame clones and is missing some. The table lists hundreds of thousands of clones, about 15% of them singletons. The sequenced sample consisted of central memory CD4+ T cells from blood. This rearrangement joins TRBV7-3 to TRBJ2-5; either TRBD1 or TRBD2 may supply D (5 bases each). This receptor was identified in a man aged 25 to 40 in good health. The CDR3 here is CASSLNPPGTGETQYF. The CDR3 DNA reads as TGTGCCAGCAGCTTAAACCCTCCGGGAACAGGAGAGACCCAGTACTTC.